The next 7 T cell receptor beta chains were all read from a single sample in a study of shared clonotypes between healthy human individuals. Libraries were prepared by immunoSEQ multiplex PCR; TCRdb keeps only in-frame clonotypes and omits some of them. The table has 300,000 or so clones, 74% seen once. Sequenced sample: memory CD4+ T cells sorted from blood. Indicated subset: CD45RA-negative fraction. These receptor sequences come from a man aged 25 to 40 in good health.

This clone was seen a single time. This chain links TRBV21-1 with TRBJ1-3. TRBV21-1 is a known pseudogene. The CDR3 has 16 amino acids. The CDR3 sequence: CASSKWEGKSGNTIYF. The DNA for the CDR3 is TGTGCCAGCAGCAAATGGGAGGGAAAATCTGGAAACACCATATATTTT.

The CDR3 is CASSVGMGGYGYTF. The DNA for the CDR3 is TGTGCCAGCAGTGTTGGAATGGGAGGATATGGCTACACCTTC. This chain connects TRBV2 to TRBJ1-2; D remains unclear. This CDR3 is built from 14 residues. Germline V gives CDR1 SNHLY, CDR2 FYNNEI. Between the trimmed V and J ends, which lost 4 bases and 5 bases, there was a span of 14 bases.

CDR3: CAIRQMSSYEQYF. The CDR3 DNA reads TGTGCCATCAGACAGATGAGCTCCTACGAGCAGTACTTC. The rearrangement joins TRBV28 to TRBJ2-7; a possible D gene is TRBD1 (5 bases). Germline CDR1 is MDHEN and CDR2 is SYDVKM. This CDR3 is 13 amino acids long. Trimming left V 10 bases short and J 0 bases short, with 13 bases between.

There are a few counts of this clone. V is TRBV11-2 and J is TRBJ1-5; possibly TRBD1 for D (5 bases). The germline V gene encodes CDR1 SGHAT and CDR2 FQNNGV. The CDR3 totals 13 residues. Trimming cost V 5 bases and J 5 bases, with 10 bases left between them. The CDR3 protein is CASSRDGDQPQHF. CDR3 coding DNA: TGTGCCAGCAGCAGGGACGGCGATCAGCCCCAGCATTTT.

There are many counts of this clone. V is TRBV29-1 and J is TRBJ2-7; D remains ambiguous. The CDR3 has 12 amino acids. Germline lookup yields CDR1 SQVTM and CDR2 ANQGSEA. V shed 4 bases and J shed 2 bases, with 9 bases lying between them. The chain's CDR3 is CSVAGTAYEQYF. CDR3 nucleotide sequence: TGCAGCGTTGCTGGTACGGCCTACGAGCAGTACTTC.

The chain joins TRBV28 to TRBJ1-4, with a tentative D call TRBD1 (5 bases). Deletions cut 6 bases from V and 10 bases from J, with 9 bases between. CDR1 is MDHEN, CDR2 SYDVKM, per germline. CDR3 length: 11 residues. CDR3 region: CASRGEGKLFF. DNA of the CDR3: TGTGCCAGCAGGGGGGAGGGAAAACTGTTTTTT.

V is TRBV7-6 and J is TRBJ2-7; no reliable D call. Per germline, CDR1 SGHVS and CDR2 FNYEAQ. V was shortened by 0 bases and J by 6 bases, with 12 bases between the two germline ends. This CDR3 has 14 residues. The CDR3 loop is CASSLAFGRAEQYF. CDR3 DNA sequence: TGTGCCAGCAGCTTAGCGTTTGGAAGGGCCGAGCAGTACTTC.